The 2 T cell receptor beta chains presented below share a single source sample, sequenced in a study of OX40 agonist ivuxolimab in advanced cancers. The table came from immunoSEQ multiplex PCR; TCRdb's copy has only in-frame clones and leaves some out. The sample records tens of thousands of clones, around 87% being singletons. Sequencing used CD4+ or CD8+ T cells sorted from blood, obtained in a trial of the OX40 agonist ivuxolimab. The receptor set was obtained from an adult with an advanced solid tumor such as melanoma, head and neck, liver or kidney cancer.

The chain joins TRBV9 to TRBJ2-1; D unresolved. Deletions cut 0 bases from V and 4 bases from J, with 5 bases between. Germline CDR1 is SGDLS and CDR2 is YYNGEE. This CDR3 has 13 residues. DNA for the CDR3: TGTGCCAGCAGCGTAGAGTATTACAATGAGCAGTTCTTC. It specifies CASSVEYYNEQFF. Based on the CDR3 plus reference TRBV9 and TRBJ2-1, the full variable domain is DSGVTQTPKHLITATGQRVTLRCSPRSGDLSVYWYQQSLDQGLQFLIQYYNGEERAKGNILERFSAQQFPDLHSELNLSSLELGDSALYFCASSVEYYNEQFFGPGTRLTVL.

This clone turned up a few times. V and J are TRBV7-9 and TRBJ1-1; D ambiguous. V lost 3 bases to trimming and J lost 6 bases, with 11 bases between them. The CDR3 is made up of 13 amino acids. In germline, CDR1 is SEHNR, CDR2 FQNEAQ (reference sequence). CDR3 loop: CASSFSGIAEAFF. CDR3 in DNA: TGTGCCAGCAGCTTCAGTGGGATCGCTGAAGCTTTCTTT.